This T cell receptor beta chain appears in the sequencing data of a study of blood T cell repertoires in COVID-19. Original handling: Amplification of reference gene primers was used by the study to estimate nucleated cell counts. Assay used: immunoSEQ multiplex PCR; TCRdb lists only in-frame clones, some missing. V and J calls and clone size are those listed in that table; D and trimming were worked out from the DNA. The table shows about 160,000 clones, with 80% occurring only once. The clonotype comes from a woman between 55 and 75 years old who had recovered from COVID-19. The sample was PBMCs or T cells enriched from blood (not recorded which).

The CDR3, as DNA: TGTGCCAGCAGAATAGCGGGGGGGCTCGATACGCAGTATTTT. Residues: CASRIAGGLDTQYF. The gene calls are TRBV6-5 and TRBJ2-3; TRBD2 aligns across 11 bases. The germline CDR1 and CDR2 sequences are MNHEY and SVGAGI. This CDR3 has 14 residues. V lost 6 bases to trimming and J lost 6 bases; unmatched junction nucleotides: 5.